These T cell receptor beta chains were read from a single sample in a study of cytomegalovirus exposure and HLA in healthy donors. Assay used: immunoSEQ multiplex PCR; TCRdb lists only in-frame clones, some missing. The sample lists under 200,000 clones, around 77% occurring once. Specimen: PBMCs. The receptors stem from a man in his 60s in good health and CMV-seronegative. The CDR3 runs from the conserved cysteine through the conserved F or W. Rows may omit the clone size; those that give it use once, few, many or a size class.

J gene | clone size | V gene | CDR3 protein
TRBJ2-5 | few | TRBV29-1 | CSVVEQETQYF
TRBJ1-2 | NA | TRBV5-6 | CASSPPEEGNGYTF
TRBJ2-7 | few | TRBV10-2 | CASRGRRDEQYF
TRBJ1-5 | NA | TRBV19 | CASSIWRGDSNQPQHF
TRBJ1-2 | NA | TRBV15 | CATSRDGQGNYGYTF
NA | NA | TRBV30 | CAWTLAGAKIYEQYF
TRBJ1-2 | NA | TRBV19 | CASSPDTEYGYTF
TRBJ2-1 | NA | TRBV19 | CASSPHTVSYNEQFF
TRBJ1-2 | NA | TRBV29-1 | CSVEVGDLLYGYTF
TRBJ1-2 | NA | TRBV27 | CASSPRQGAYGYTF
TRBJ2-3 | NA | TRBV9 | CASSGGLRPNTDTQYF
TRBJ1-1 | NA | TRBV5-1 | CASSRTGAVPEAFF
TRBJ2-1 | NA | TRBV7-9 | CASSLDLIYNEQFF
TRBJ2-7 | NA | TRBV2 | CASRSRDNSYEQYF
TRBJ1-5 | few | TRBV19 | CASSMRSGQANQPQNF
TRBJ2-5 | NA | TRBV28 | CASSLAQGEKETQYF
TRBJ2-1 | once | TRBV6-6 | CASSYPGGQSYNEQFF
TRBJ1-2 | NA | TRBV2 | CASSEGTGGIGYTF
TRBJ2-3 | NA | TRBV27 | CASRRTSGTDTQYF
TRBJ2-7 | few | TRBV7-9 | CASSAGGDEQYF
TRBJ1-6 | few | TRBV5-1 | CASSVDSTLTNSPLNF
TRBJ2-7 | NA | TRBV7-2 | CASSRSGSYSYEQYF
TRBJ1-6 | NA | TRBV18 | CASSRPAGGSSPLHF
TRBJ2-3 | NA | TRBV7-7 | CASSSGQGGPDTQYF
TRBJ2-2 | NA | TRBV7-9 | CASSPPGTTNTGELFF
TRBJ1-4 | few | TRBV6-1 | CASNRRGNGNEKLFF
TRBJ1-5 | NA | TRBV28 | CASSLGGRSEPQHF
TRBJ2-2 | NA | TRBV5-4 | CASSKAGLNTGELFF
TRBJ2-7 | NA | TRBV19 | CASSIGTVKYEQYF
TRBJ2-2 | few | TRBV5-1 | CASSLTGGGSGELFF
TRBJ1-3 | NA | TRBV25-1 | CASSATGNTIYF
TRBJ2-3 | NA | TRBV2 | CASSRNRVGDTQYF
TRBJ2-7 | NA | TRBV19 | CASSPSGTSGYEQYF
TRBJ1-3 | NA | TRBV10-1 | CASPKTVCENTIYF
TRBJ1-3 | few | TRBV18 | CASSLRDRISGNTIYF
TRBJ1-5 | NA | TRBV30 | CAWSNMGLNQPQHF
TRBJ1-2 | NA | TRBV23-1 | CASSQPVNTGRYGYTF
TRBJ1-3 | NA | TRBV28 | CASSGGGSGNTIYF
TRBJ2-1 | NA | TRBV27 | CASSTPLAANEQFF
TRBJ1-1 | NA | TRBV4-1 | CASSQDRTPNTEAFF
TRBJ2-7 | NA | TRBV10-3 | CANLRFWGTNGEQYF
NA | NA | TRBV30 | CAWGRGTGGSNEQYF
TRBJ2-7 | NA | TRBV6-7 | CASSERVAGAHEQYF
TRBJ2-7 | NA | TRBV12-5 | CASGRDTRMSYEQYF
TRBJ1-4 | NA | TRBV7-8 | CASSLARTANEKLFF
TRBJ1-5 | few | TRBV2 | CASSPHDADQPQHF
TRBJ2-7 | once | TRBV27 | CASSRNRGGEQYF
TRBJ1-3 | NA | TRBV30 | CACVTQGPGNTIYF
TRBJ1-1 | NA | TRBV5-1 | CASSLALQDRDTEAFF
TRBJ2-1 | NA | TRBV11-1 | CASSQTRVGEQFF
TRBJ1-1 | few | TRBV19 | CASIPNRVGNTEAFF
TRBJ2-1 | NA | TRBV6-5 | CASRDGAGGPIEQFF
TRBJ1-6 | NA | TRBV5-1 | CASSLATENSPLHF
TRBJ2-7 | few | TRBV6-5 | CATQTGGFDEQYF